The clone carrying this T cell receptor (beta chain) was seen only a few times. The target antigen is unknown. This sample was included in a study of identical twins. Study-wide findings and caveats: Beta clonotypes that were abundant in cord blood contained fewer insertions, a pattern absent from memory repertoires. Beta out-of-frame sequences showed weaker excess sharing between twins. Shared out-of-frame alpha sequences (those common to twins) showed excess low generation probability.

This CDR3 has 14 residues. Germline V gene sequence: CDR1 SGHAT, CDR2 FQNNGV. The germline V and J ends were trimmed by 3 bases and 9 bases, with 15 bases remaining between them. TCRdb re-called the 5' RACE reads through MiXCR, storing one row per CDR3 protein. The data show a few hundred thousand distinct CDR3 sequences, with over 8.5% seen just once and 5.5% to 9% held by the top ten. These same records also appear under a second study, on yellow fever vaccine responses in identical twins.

The sequencing sample was made of CD8+ T cells sorted from blood. This chain uses TRBV11-2 with TRBJ1-5; D gene ambiguous. The sequence was obtained from a woman aged 18-35 years in good health. Here the CDR3 DNA reads TGTGCCAGCAGCTTGCCCGCGAAGTGGGGGCCCCAGCATTTT. Its protein product is CASSLPAKWGPQHF.